This T cell receptor (beta chain) came from a study of CD8 T cells in Susac syndrome. Germline V gene lookup returns CDR1 ENHRY and CDR2 SYGVKD. The V gene lost 0 bases and the J gene lost 4 bases, with 11 bases spanning the gap. The CDR3 consists of 15 residues. With random hexamers, about 0.5 to 1 ug RNA was reverse transcribed. Amplification of TCR beta CDR3 was carried out by immunoSEQ multiplex PCR, which covered 54 Vbeta and 13 Jbeta segments. TCRdb reprocessed the immunoSEQ multiplex PCR reads via MiXCR and lists one record per CDR3 protein. The repertoire holds about 250,000 distinct CDR3 sequences, 93% seen once, with less than 0.075% in the top ten. The CD8+ and CD4+ T cells were negatively isolated, with the TEMRA cells enriched by FACS.

This receptor was taken from a human donor with multiple sclerosis. Sequencing used CD4+ T cells from PBMCs. The chain carries TRBV10-3 and TRBJ2-3; D may be TRBD1 (5 bases). Here the CDR3 reads CAISESRGPADTQYF. The CDR3 DNA sequence: TGTGCCATCAGTGAGTCTAGGGGCCCGGCAGATACGCAGTATTTT.